This T cell receptor beta chain was observed in a study of shared clonotypes between healthy human individuals. Study summary: Per donor, three plates held CD4 naive cells, three held CD4 memory, two held CD8 naive and one held CD8 memory. Points from the study as a whole: Non-shared clonotypes displayed generation probabilities falling below those of clonotypes present in all four donors. Having only a few donors restricted how much genetic and exposure-history diversity was captured.

The protocol was immunoSEQ multiplex PCR, while the TCRdb copy is restricted to in-frame clones and leaves out a portion. Of under 2.5 million clones in the sample, 80% to 95% were seen once. Note on this clone: Its antigen is still unknown.

There were no recent acute infections or vaccinations among the donors, who were healthy HIV-negative adults. The clonotype originates from a man younger than 30 in good health. Some clones in this sample may be carry-over from other donors' samples. The sample consisted of naive CD4+ T cells from PBMCs. The subset is: CD45RA+ positively selected.

The CDR3 loop reads CASSQEVAANINNQPQHF. For the CDR3, the DNA is TGTGCCAGCAGCCAAGAAGTCGCGGCAAATATCAACAATCAGCCCCAGCATTTT. The rearrangement uses TRBV4-2 and TRBJ1-5; D unresolved. From germline, CDR1 is LGHNA and CDR2 YNFKEQ. The CDR3 runs to 18 residues. Between the trimmed V and J ends, which lost 0 bases and 3 bases, there was a span of 18 bases.